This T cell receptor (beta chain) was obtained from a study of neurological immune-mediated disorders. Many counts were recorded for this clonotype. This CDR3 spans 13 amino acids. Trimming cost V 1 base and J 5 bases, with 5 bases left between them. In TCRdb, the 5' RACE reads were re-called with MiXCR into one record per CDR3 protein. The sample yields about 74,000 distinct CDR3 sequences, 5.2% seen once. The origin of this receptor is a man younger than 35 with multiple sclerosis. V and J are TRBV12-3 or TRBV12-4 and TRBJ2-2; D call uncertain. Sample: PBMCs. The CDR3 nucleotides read TGTGCCAGCAGTTTAGGGGAAACCGGGGAGCTGTTTTTT. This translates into CASSLGETGELFF.